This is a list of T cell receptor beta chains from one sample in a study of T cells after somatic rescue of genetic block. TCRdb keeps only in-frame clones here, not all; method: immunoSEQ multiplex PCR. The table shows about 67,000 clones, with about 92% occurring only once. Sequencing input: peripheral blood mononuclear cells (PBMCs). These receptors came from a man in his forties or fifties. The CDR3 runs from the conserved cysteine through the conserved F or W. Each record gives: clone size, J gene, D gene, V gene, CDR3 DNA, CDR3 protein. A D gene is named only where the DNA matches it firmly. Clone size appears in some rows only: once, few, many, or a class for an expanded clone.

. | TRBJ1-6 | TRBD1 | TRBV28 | TGTGCCAGCAGTTTATCCGGACAGGGTTTAAATTCACCCCTCCACTTT | CASSLSGQGLNSPLHF
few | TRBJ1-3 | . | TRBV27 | TGTGCCAGCAGTTTACGGGGTACCCCCTCTGGAAACACCATATATTTT | CASSLRGTPSGNTIYF
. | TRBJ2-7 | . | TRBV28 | TGTGCCAGCAGTTTGGGTTTTTTGGGGTACGAGCAGTACTTC | CASSLGFLGYEQYF
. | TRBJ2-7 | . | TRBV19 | TGTGCCAGTGAACAGGGATACGAGCAGTACTTC | CASEQGYEQYF
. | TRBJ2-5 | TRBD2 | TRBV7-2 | TGTGCCAGCAGCAAGCAACTAGCGGGGGTAGAGACCCAGTACTTC | CASSKQLAGVETQYF
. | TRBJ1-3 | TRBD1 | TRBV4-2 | TGTGCCAGCAGCCGGGGGGACAGAGCTTTCTCTGGAAACACCATATATTTT | CASSRGDRAFSGNTIYF
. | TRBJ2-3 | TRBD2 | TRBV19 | TGTGCCAGTGCGTTCGCGGGAGGGAGCACAGATACGCAGTATTTT | CASAFAGGSTDTQYF
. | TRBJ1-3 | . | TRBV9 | TGTGCCAGCAGCGTAGTGCAGTCTGGAAACACCATATATTTT | CASSVVQSGNTIYF
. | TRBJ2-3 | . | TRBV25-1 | TGTGCCAGCAGTGAATATATCCGGGGGCATTTCACAGATACGCAGTATTTT | CASSEYIRGHFTDTQYF
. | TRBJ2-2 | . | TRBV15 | TGTGCCACCAGCAGAGATAACATTAACACCGGGGAGCTGTTTTTT | CATSRDNINTGELFF
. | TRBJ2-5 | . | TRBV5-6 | TGTGCCAGCAGCTTTTCAGTCGAAGGAGAGCAGTACTTC | CASSFSVEGEQYF
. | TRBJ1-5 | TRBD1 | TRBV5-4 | TGTGCCAGCAGCTTGGACAGGGGACCGAATCAGCCCCAGCATTTT | CASSLDRGPNQPQHF
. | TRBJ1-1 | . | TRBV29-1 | TGCAGCGTTGAAGCCCTAGTCCGCACTGAAGCTTTCTTT | CSVEALVRTEAFF
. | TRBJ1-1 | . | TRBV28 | TGTGCCAGCAGTTTATTCGGGTGGACTGAAGCTTTCTTT | CASSLFGWTEAFF
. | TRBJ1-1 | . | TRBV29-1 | TGCAGCGTTCCAGGGACCCTAGGCACTGAAGCTTTCTTT | CSVPGTLGTEAFF
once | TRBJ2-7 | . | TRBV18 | TGTGCCAGCTCACCACCAGGGTCCAGCTACGAGCAGTACTTC | CASSPPGSSYEQYF
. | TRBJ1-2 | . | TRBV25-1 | TGTGCCAGCAGGGAGTCGGGCGCCAACTATGGCTACACCTTC | CASRESGANYGYTF
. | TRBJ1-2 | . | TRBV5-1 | TGCGCCAGCAGCTTGAGGCCAGGGGATGGCTACACCTTC | CASSLRPGDGYTF
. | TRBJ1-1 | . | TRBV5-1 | TGCGCCAGCAGCTTGGTGTTGGGGGGGACTGAAGCTTTCTTT | CASSLVLGGTEAFF
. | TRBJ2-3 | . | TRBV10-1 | TGCGCCAGCAGTGCGACGGACTTTACAGATACGCAGTATTTT | CASSATDFTDTQYF
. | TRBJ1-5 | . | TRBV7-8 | TGTGCCAGCAGCAACCGACGGAGGGTAAATCAGCCCCAGCATTTT | CASSNRRRVNQPQHF
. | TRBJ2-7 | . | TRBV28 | TGTGCCAGCGGAACTAGGGCGAGCTCCTACGAGCAGTACTTC | CASGTRASSYEQYF
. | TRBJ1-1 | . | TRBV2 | TGTGCCAGCAGTGCGTTTAGGTTTGGGGACACTGAAGCTTTCTTT | CASSAFRFGDTEAFF
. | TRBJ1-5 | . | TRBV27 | TGTGCCAGCAGTTTATCGGGGCAGGGGAGAGGTCAGCCCCAGCATTTT | CASSLSGQGRGQPQHF
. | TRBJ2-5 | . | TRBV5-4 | TGTGCCAGCAGCCCGAATGCTTTCGGAGGAGAGACCCAGTACTTC | CASSPNAFGGETQYF
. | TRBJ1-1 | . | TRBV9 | TGTGCCAGCAGCGCCCCCCCCGGCTCGAACACTGAAGCTTTCTTT | CASSAPPGSNTEAFF
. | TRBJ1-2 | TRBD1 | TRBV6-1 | TGTGCCAGCAGTGAAATTGGACAGGTTGGGGGCTACACCTTC | CASSEIGQVGGYTF
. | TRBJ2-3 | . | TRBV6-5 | TGTGCCAGCAGTCCTCGGGTTCCCGGGGATACGCAGTATTTT | CASSPRVPGDTQYF
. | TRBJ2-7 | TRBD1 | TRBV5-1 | TGCGCCAGCAGCTTGATGACAGGGTCCTACGAGCAGTACTTC | CASSLMTGSYEQYF
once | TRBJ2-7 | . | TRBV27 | TGTGCCAGCAGTTTATCCGGGGTCGGCTACGAGCAGTACTTC | CASSLSGVGYEQYF
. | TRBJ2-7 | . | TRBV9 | TGTGCCAGCAGCCCTGGGGGAGGTAGCTCCTACGAGCAGTACTTC | CASSPGGGSSYEQYF
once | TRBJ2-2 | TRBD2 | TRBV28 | TGTGCCAGCAGGGGTATAGGTAGCGGGAGGCTAAGGGAGCTGTTTTTT | CASRGIGSGRLRELFF
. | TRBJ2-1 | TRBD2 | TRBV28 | TGTGCCAGCAGTTCCGAGCGGGAGGGCTCCTACAATGAGCAGTTCTTC | CASSSEREGSYNEQFF
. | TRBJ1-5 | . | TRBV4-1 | TGCGCCAGCAGCCACTCGGGTGGGGGCAGGGGACTCAATCAGCCCCAGCATTTT | CASSHSGGGRGLNQPQHF
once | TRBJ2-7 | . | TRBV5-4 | TGTGCCAGCAGCTTGGCCGGGCGGGACCGCTACGAGCAGTACTTC | CASSLAGRDRYEQYF
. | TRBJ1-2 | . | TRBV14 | TGTGCCAGCAGCCGGGTTAACTATGGCTACACCTTC | CASSRVNYGYTF
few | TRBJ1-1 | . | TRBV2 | TGTGCCAGCTCGCGGTTGTCGGCAACTGAAGCTTTCTTT | CASSRLSATEAFF
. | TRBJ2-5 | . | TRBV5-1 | TGCGCCAGCAGCCGGGGTGGGGGAGGCCAAGAGACCCAGTACTTC | CASSRGGGGQETQYF
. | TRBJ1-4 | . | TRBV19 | TGTGCCAGTAGTGATTACAGTGAAAAACTGTTTTTT | CASSDYSEKLFF
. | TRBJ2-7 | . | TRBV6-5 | TGTGCCAGCAGTTACTCAGGGACCCAGGGGGAGCAGTACTTC | CASSYSGTQGEQYF
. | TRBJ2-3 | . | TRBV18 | TGTGCCAGCTCACCTGGACAGACAGATACGCAGTATTTT | CASSPGQTDTQYF
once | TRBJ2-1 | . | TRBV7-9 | TGTGCCAGCAGTCGATCGCCGGGTCTGCCAACTAAGGGCGATGAGCAGTTCTTC | CASSRSPGLPTKGDEQFF
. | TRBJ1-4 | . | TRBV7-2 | TGTGCCAGCAGCCCAACTCAGGGATATGAAAAACTGTTTTTT | CASSPTQGYEKLFF
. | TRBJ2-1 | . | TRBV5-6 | TGTGCCAGCAGCTTGTATGCGGACGATGAGCAGTTCTTC | CASSLYADDEQFF
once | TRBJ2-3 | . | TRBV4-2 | TGTGCCAGCAGCCAAGATGGCGCCGTCATCGATACGCAGTATTTT | CASSQDGAVIDTQYF
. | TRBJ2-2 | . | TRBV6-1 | TGTGCCAGCAGTGACCTGTTCCAGGCCACGAACACCGGGGAGCTGTTTTTT | CASSDLFQATNTGELFF
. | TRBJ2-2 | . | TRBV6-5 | TGTGCCACCATGGTGGATCAAGGGGAGCTGTTTTTT | CATMVDQGELFF
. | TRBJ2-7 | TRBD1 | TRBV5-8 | TGTGCCAGCAGCTGGGGGACAGGGAGGTACGAGCAGTACTTC | CASSWGTGRYEQYF
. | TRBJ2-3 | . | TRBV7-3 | TGTGCCAGCAGCTTAAGTAGGGGGGATACGCAGTATTTT | CASSLSRGDTQYF
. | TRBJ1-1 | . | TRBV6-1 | TGTGCCAGCAGTGAACGCTCAACAGGGAAACAAGCTTTCTTT | CASSERSTGKQAFF
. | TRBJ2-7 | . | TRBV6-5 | TGTGCCAGCAGTTACAGGGGGGGCGTTGAGCAGTACTTC | CASSYRGGVEQYF
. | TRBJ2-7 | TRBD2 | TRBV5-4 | TGTGCCAGCAGCACTAGGACTAGCGGGAGGGGGACGCGTGGCGAGCAGTACTTC | CASSTRTSGRGTRGEQYF
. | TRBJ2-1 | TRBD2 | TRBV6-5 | TGTGCCAGCAGTAGACTAGCGGGGGGGCATGAGCAGTTCTTC | CASSRLAGGHEQFF
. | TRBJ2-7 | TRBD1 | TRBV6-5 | TGTACCAGCAGGACACCCGGGACAGGGGCGGGCGAGCAGTACTTC | CTSRTPGTGAGEQYF
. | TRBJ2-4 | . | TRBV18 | TGTGCCAGCTCACCAACGCAGGGTCTTCCCTCAATAGCCAAAAACATTCAGTACTTC | CASSPTQGLPSIAKNIQYF
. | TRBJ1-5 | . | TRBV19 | TGTGCCAGTAGTATCGGGACTGGTCCCCAGCCCCAGCATTTT | CASSIGTGPQPQHF
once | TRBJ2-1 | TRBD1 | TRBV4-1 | TGCGCCAGCAGCCAGCCACCGGGGGACAGGGGGCGCGGCCGGGCATGGAATGAGCAGTTCTTC | CASSQPPGDRGRGRAWNEQFF
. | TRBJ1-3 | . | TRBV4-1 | TGCGCCAGCAGGATCATGGGGGAGGCGAACACCATATATTTT | CASRIMGEANTIYF
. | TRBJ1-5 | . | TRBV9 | TGTGCCAGCAGCGTAACCCCCCGGGGAGGGCAACGCAATCAGCCCCAGCATTTT | CASSVTPRGGQRNQPQHF
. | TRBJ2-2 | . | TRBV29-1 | TGCAGCGCCACGGACGGCCCCGGGGAGCTGTTTTTT | CSATDGPGELFF